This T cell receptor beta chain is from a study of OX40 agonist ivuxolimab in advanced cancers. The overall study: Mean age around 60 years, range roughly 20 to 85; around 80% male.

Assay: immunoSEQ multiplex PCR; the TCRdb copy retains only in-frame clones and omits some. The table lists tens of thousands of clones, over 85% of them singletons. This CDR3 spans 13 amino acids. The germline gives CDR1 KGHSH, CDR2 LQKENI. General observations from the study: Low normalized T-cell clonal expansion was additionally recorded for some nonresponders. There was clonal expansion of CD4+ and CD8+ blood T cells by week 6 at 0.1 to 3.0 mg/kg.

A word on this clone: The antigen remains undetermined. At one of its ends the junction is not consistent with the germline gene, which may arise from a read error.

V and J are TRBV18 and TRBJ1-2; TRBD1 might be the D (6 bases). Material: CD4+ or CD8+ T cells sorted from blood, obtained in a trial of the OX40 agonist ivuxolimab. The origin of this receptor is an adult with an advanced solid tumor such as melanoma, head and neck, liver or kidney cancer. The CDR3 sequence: CASSPQGNYGYTF. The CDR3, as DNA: TGTGCCAGCTCCCCACAGGGTAACTATGGCTACACCTTC.